These T cell receptor beta chains were read from a single sample in a study of cytomegalovirus exposure and HLA in healthy donors. Sequenced by immunoSEQ multiplex PCR; TCRdb stores in-frame clones only, minus some. The sample lists over 150,000 clones; around 77% were seen once. Sequencing was done on a sample of PBMCs. The origin of the receptors is a woman in her 30s in good health and CMV-seronegative. The CDR3 runs from the conserved cysteine through the conserved F or W. D genes are given only for firm matches. A row's size may be missing; if present it is once, few, many or a size class.

CDR3aa,CDR3nt,v_gene,abundance,j_gene,d_gene
CASSHHRVKDYGYTF,TGTGCCAGCAGCCATCACAGGGTAAAGGACTATGGCTACACCTTC,TRBV7-9,NA,TRBJ1-2,NA
CASTPVLTEAFF,TGTGCCAGCACCCCGGTTCTCACTGAAGCTTTCTTT,TRBV6-6,NA,TRBJ1-1,NA
CASSSQGEQPQHF,TGTGCCAGCAGCTCGCAGGGGGAACAGCCCCAGCATTTT,TRBV11-2,NA,TRBJ1-5,TRBD1
CASSLPGSYNEQFF,TGTGCCAGCAGCTTACCCGGTTCCTACAATGAGCAGTTCTTC,TRBV11-2,NA,TRBJ2-1,NA
CASSGQLYGYTF,TGTGCCAGCTCCGGACAGCTCTATGGCTACACCTTC,TRBV18,NA,TRBJ1-2,NA
CASSFRQGLETQYF,TGTGCCAGCAGCTTTAGGCAGGGGTTGGAGACCCAGTACTTC,TRBV7-6,NA,TRBJ2-5,NA
CASSLGGDNTEAFF,TGCGCCAGCAGCTTGGGGGGGGATAACACTGAAGCTTTCTTT,TRBV5-1,NA,TRBJ1-1,NA
CASSLQPLAFSYNEQFF,TGTGCCAGCAGCCTACAACCTCTAGCCTTCTCCTACAATGAGCAGTTCTTC,TRBV7-2,NA,TRBJ2-1,NA
CASSQVEGRGTEAFF,TGCGCCAGCAGCCAAGTAGAGGGGCGGGGGACTGAAGCTTTCTTT,TRBV4-1,NA,TRBJ1-1,NA
CASSLFISGAPYEQYF,TGTGCCAGCAGCTTATTCATTAGCGGAGCCCCCTACGAGCAGTACTTC,TRBV13,NA,TRBJ2-7,NA
CASSSRPGLANSHEQFF,TGTGCCAGCAGCTCGCGACCGGGACTAGCTAATTCCCATGAGCAGTTCTTC,TRBV7-8,once,TRBJ2-1,TRBD2
CASSLAGAHYGYTF,TGTGCCAGCAGCTTGGCAGGGGCCCACTATGGCTACACCTTC,TRBV5-6,NA,TRBJ1-2,NA
CASSSASGSYEQYF,TGTGCCAGCAGTTCCGCTAGCGGGAGCTACGAGCAGTACTTC,TRBV27,NA,TRBJ2-7,TRBD2
CASSIAGGGGADTQYF,TGTGCCAGTAGTATCGCAGGGGGCGGAGGGGCAGATACGCAGTATTTT,TRBV19,NA,TRBJ2-3,TRBD1
CASSSQGSYEQYF,TGCGCCAGCAGCTCACAGGGGTCCTACGAGCAGTACTTC,TRBV5-1,NA,TRBJ2-7,TRBD1
CASSHHPTRILAGGDEQFF,TGTGCCAGCAGCCACCACCCAACCCGAATACTAGCGGGCGGCGATGAGCAGTTCTTC,TRBV27,NA,TRBJ2-1,TRBD2
CASSPLLGRVIF,TGTGCCAGCTCACCACTGCTAGGCCGGGTGATCTTC,TRBV18,NA,TRBJ2-1,NA
CASSPPSGDTEQYF,TGTGCCAGCTCACCGCCTAGCGGGGATACCGAGCAGTACTTC,TRBV18,once,TRBJ2-7,TRBD2
CASSGGWGGGTEAFF,TGTGCCAGCAGTGGAGGGTGGGGGGGAGGGACTGAAGCTTTCTTT,TRBV2,NA,TRBJ1-1,NA
CASSLTGGIYEQYF,TGTGCCAGCAGTTTGACAGGGGGTATTTACGAGCAGTACTTC,TRBV28,NA,TRBJ2-7,TRBD1
CASSFSPGQMPQHF,TGTGCCAGCAGCTTCTCCCCGGGACAGATGCCCCAGCATTTT,TRBV11-2,NA,TRBJ1-5,TRBD1
CASSQDSGIAPREQYF,TGCGCCAGCAGCCAAGATAGCGGGATAGCACCCCGCGAGCAGTACTTC,TRBV4-1,NA,TRBJ2-7,TRBD2
CASSSTGQSLDPAFF,TGTGCCAGCAGCTCCACAGGACAGAGCCTCGATCCGGCTTTCTTT,TRBV5-6,NA,TRBJ1-1,NA
CSVDTGATEAFF,TGCAGCGTTGACACAGGGGCGACTGAAGCTTTCTTT,TRBV29-1,NA,TRBJ1-1,TRBD1
CAISESTEWNTEAFF,TGTGCCATCAGTGAGTCCACAGAGTGGAACACTGAAGCTTTCTTT,TRBV10-3,NA,TRBJ1-1,NA
CAIKAGWDTEAFF,TGTGCCATCAAGGCGGGATGGGACACTGAAGCTTTCTTT,TRBV10-3,NA,TRBJ1-1,NA
CASSSKLQGNTGELFF,TGCGCCAGCAGCTCCAAACTACAGGGGAACACCGGGGAGCTGTTTTTT,TRBV5-1,few,TRBJ2-2,NA
CASSTLTKSAKKLFF,TGTGCCAGTAGTACCCTCACGAAGAGTGCCAAAAAACTGTTTTTT,TRBV19,once,TRBJ1-4,NA
CASSIDLGDMDSPLHF,TGTGCCAGTAGTATAGATCTCGGGGACATGGATTCACCCCTCCACTTT,TRBV19,NA,TRBJ1-6,NA
CASSLVWQGDPAFF,TGCGCCAGCAGCTTGGTTTGGCAGGGGGACCCAGCTTTCTTT,TRBV5-1,NA,TRBJ1-1,TRBD1
CAISGTDHRELFF,TGTGCCATCAGTGGGACTGACCACCGGGAGCTGTTTTTT,TRBV10-3,few,TRBJ2-2,NA
CASTGTSGRYNEQYF,TGTGCCAGCACCGGGACTAGCGGGAGATACAACGAGCAGTACTTC,TRBV6-1,few,TRBJ2-7,TRBD2
CASRPGQNTEAFF,TGTGCCAGCAGGCCCGGACAGAACACTGAAGCTTTCTTT,TRBV6-6,NA,TRBJ1-1,NA
CAWSVLVRGTEAFF,TGTGCCTGGAGTGTCTTAGTCCGAGGAACTGAAGCTTTCTTT,TRBV30,NA,TRBJ1-1,NA
CASSHPDRRDSNQPQHF,TGCGCCAGCAGTCATCCCGACAGGCGCGATAGCAATCAGCCCCAGCATTTT,TRBV23-1,NA,TRBJ1-5,NA
CASSLTSGGLGGNEQFF,TGTGCCAGCAGCCTGACTAGCGGGGGTCTCGGAGGCAATGAGCAGTTCTTC,TRBV7-3,few,TRBJ2-1,TRBD2
CASSLGDRVREKLFF,TGTGCCAGCAGCTTAGGGGACAGGGTCAGAGAAAAACTGTTTTTT,TRBV7-2,NA,TRBJ1-4,TRBD1
CASSAWTASYGYTF,TGTGCCAGCAGTGCCTGGACAGCCTCCTATGGCTACACCTTC,TRBV25-1,few,TRBJ1-2,NA
CAWSESSDGIGPQHF,TGTGCCTGGAGTGAATCTTCGGACGGGATAGGGCCCCAGCATTTT,TRBV30,once,TRBJ1-5,NA
CASSRSGQGNHQPQHF,TGTGCCAGCAGCCGATCGGGACAGGGTAATCATCAGCCCCAGCATTTT,TRBV4-2,few,TRBJ1-5,TRBD1
CASSGTGGGEQYF,TGTGCCAGCAGTGGGACAGGGGGCGGCGAGCAGTACTTC,TRBV2,NA,TRBJ2-7,TRBD1
CASSPPSTDTEAFF,TGTGCCAGCTCACCACCGAGCACAGACACTGAAGCTTTCTTT,TRBV18,NA,TRBJ1-1,NA